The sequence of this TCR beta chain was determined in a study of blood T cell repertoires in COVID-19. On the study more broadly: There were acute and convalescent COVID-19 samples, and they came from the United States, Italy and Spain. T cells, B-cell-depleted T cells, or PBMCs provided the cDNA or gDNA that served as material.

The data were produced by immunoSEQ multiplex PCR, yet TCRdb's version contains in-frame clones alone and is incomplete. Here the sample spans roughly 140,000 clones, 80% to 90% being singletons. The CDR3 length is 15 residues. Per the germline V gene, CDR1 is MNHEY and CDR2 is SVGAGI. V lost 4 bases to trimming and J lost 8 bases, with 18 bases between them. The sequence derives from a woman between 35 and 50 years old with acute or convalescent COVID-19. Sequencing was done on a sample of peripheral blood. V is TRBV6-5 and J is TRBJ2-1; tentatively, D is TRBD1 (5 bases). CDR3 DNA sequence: TGTGCCAGCAGTTCCAGGGAACCCAAGAAACATGAGCAGTTCTTC. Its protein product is CASSSREPKKHEQFF.